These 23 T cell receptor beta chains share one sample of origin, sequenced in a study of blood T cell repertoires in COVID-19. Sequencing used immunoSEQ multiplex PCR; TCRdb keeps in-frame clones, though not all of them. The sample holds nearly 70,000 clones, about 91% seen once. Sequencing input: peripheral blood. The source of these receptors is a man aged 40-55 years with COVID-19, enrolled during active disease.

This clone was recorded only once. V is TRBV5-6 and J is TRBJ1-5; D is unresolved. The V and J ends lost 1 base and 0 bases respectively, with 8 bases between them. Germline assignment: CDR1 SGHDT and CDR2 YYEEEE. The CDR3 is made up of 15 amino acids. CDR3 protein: CASSLQDYSNQPQHF. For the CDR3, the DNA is TGTGCCAGCAGCTTGCAGGACTATAGCAATCAGCCCCAGCATTTT. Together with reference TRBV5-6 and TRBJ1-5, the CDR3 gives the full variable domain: DAGVTQSPTHLIKTRGQQVTLRCSPKSGHDTVSWYQQALGQGPQFIFQYYEEEERQRGNFPDRFSGHQFPNYSSELNVNALLLGDSALYLCASSLQDYSNQPQHFGDGTRLSIL.

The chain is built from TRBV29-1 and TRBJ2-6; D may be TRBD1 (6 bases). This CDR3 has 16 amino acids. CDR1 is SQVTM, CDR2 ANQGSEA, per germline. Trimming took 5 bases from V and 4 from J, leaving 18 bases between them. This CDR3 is CSVPTRGEGGANVLTF. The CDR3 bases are TGCAGCGTTCCCACCAGGGGAGAAGGGGGGGCCAACGTCCTGACTTTC.

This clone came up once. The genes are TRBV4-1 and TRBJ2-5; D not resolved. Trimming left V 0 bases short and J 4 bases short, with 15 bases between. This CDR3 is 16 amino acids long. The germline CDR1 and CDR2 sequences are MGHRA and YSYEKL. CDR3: CASSQEFGYLLETQYF. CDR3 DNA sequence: TGCGCCAGCAGCCAAGAGTTCGGGTACTTACTAGAGACCCAGTACTTC.

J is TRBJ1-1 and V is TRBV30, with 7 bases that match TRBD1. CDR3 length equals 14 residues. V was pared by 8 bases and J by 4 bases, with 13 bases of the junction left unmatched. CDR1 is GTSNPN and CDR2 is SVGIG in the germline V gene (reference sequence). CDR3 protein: CAPRDSLVGTEAFF. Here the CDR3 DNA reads TGTGCCCCCCGGGACAGCTTGGTCGGCACTGAAGCTTTCTTT.

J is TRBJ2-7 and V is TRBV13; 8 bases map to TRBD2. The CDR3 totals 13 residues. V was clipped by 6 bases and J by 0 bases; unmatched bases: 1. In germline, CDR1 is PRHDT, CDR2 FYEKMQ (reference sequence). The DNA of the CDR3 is TGTGCCAGCAGGCGGGGGGTCTCCTACGAGCAGTACTTC. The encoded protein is CASRRGVSYEQYF.

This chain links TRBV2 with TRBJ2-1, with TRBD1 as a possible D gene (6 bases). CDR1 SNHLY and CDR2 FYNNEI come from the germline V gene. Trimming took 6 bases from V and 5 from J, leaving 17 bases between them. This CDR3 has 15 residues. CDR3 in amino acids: CASSAQGSANNEQFF. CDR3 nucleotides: TGTGCCAGCAGCGCACAGGGATCGGCGAACAATGAGCAGTTCTTC.

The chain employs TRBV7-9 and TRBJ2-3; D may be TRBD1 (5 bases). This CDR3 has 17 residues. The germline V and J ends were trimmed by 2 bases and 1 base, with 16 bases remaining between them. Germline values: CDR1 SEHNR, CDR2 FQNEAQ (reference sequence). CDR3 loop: CASSLNGATDRTDTQYF. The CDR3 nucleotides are TGTGCCAGCAGCTTAAATGGGGCAACGGACCGCACAGATACGCAGTATTTT.

CDR3 sequence reads: CASRSGTEYQPQHF. The CDR3 nucleotides are TGTGCCAGTAGATCAGGGACAGAATATCAGCCCCAGCATTTT. The chain has TRBV19 and TRBJ1-5, with TRBD1 identical over 7 bases. The CDR3 is made up of 14 amino acids. Germline V gene data show CDR1 as LNHDA and CDR2 as SQIVND (reference sequence). The ends lost 6 bases at V and 5 bases at J; junction bases unmatched: 7.

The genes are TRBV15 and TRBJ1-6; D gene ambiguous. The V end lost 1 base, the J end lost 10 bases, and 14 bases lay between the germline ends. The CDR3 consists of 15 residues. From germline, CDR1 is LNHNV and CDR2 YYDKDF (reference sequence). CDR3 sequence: CATSRVIGLGSPLHF. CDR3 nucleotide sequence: TGTGCCACCAGCAGAGTAATAGGACTTGGCTCACCCCTCCACTTT.

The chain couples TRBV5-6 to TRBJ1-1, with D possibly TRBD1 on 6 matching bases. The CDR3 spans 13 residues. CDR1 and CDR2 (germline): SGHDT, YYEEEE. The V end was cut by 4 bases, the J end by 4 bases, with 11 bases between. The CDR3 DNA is TGTGCCAGCAGCGACGTCAGGGGCACTGAAGCTTTCTTT. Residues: CASSDVRGTEAFF.

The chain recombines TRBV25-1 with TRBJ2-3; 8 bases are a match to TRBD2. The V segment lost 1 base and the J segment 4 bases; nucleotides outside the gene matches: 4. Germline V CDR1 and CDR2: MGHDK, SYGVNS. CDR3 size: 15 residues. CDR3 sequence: CASSESRGGPDTQYF. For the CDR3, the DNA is TGTGCCAGCAGTGAATCACGGGGGGGCCCAGATACGCAGTATTTT.

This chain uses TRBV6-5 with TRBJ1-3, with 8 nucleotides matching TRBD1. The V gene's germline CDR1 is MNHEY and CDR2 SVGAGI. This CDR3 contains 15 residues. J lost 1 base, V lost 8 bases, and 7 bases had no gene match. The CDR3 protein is CASCRTGWSGNTIYF. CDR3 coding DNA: TGTGCCAGCTGCAGGACAGGGTGGTCTGGAAACACCATATATTTT.

This chain's CDR3 is CASIGGARSGTDTQYF. In DNA, the CDR3 is TGTGCCAGCATCGGGGGGGCAAGATCGGGCACAGATACGCAGTATTTT. The chain recombines TRBV2 with TRBJ2-3, with 8 bases fitting TRBD2. J was trimmed by 1 base and V by 7 bases; bases with no gene match: 10. The CDR3 has 16 residues. CDR1 SNHLY and CDR2 FYNNEI come from the germline V gene.

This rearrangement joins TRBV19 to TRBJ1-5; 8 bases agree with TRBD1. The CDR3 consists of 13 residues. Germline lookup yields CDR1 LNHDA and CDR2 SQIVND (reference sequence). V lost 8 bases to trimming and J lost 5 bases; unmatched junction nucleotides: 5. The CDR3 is CASDDRGHQPQHF. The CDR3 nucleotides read TGTGCCAGTGACGACAGGGGCCATCAGCCCCAGCATTTT.

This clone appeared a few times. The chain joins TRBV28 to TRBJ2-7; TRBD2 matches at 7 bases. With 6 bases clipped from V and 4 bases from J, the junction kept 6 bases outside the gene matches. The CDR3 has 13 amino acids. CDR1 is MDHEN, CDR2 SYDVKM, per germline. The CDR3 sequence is CASRGSGVYEQYF. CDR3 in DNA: TGTGCCAGCAGGGGCAGCGGGGTTTACGAGCAGTACTTC.

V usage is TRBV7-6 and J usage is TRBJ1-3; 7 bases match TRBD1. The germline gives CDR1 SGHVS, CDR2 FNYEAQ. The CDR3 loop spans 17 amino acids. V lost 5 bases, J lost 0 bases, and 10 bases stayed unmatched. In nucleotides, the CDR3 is TGTGCCAGCAGCCAAGGGGCAGGGGGGAGCTCTGGAAACACCATATATTTT. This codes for CASSQGAGGSSGNTIYF.

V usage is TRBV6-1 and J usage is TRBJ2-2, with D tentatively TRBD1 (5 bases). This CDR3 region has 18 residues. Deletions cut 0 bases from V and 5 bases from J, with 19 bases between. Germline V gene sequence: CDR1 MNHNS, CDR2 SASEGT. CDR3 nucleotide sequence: TGTGCCAGCAGTGAAGCTACTCAGGGATACGGGCAAACCGGGGAGCTGTTTTTT. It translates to CASSEATQGYGQTGELFF.

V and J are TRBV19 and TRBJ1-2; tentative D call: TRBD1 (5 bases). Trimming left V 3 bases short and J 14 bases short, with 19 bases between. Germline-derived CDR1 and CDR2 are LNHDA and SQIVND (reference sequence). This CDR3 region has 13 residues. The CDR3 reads CASSIIGGTVETF. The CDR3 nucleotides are TGTGCCAGTAGTATTATTGGGGGGACGGTCGAGACCTTC. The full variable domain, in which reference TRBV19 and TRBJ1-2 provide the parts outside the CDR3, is DGGITQSPKYLFRKEGQNVTLSCEQNLNHDAMYWYRQDPGQGLRLIYYSQIVNDFQKGDIAEGYSVSREKKESFPLTVTSAQKNPTAFYLCASSIIGGTVETFGSGTRLTVV.

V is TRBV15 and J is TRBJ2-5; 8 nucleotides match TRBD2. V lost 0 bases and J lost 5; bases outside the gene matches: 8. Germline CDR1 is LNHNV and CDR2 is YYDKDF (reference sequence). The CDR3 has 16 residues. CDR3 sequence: CATSRERSGGIETQYF. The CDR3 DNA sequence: TGTGCCACCAGCAGAGAGAGGAGCGGGGGAATCGAGACCCAGTACTTC.

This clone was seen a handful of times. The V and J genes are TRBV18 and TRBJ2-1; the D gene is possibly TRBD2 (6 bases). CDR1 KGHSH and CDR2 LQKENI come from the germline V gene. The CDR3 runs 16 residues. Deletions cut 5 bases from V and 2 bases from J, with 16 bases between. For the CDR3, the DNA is TGTGCCAGCTCATTGGTCGAAGTAGCGGCCTACAATGAGCAGTTCTTC. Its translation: CASSLVEVAAYNEQFF.

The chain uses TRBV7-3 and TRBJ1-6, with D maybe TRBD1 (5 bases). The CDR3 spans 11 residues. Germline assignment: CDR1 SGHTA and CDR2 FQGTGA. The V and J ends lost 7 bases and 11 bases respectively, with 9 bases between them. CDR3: CASTGEAPLHF. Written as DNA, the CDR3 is TGTGCCAGCACGGGGGAAGCACCCCTCCACTTT.

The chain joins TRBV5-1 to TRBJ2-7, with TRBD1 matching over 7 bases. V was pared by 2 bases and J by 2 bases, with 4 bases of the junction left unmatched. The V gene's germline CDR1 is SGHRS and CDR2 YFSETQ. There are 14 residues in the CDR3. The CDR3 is CASSFSQGAYEQYF. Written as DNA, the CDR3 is TGCGCCAGCAGCTTTTCCCAGGGGGCCTACGAGCAGTACTTC.

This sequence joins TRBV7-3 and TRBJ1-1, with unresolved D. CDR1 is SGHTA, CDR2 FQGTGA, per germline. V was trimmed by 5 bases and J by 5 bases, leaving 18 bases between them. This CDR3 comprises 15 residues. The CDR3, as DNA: TGTGCCAGCAGCGGCCGGGTCTCCTCGGTAACTGAAGCTTTCTTT. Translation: CASSGRVSSVTEAFF.